These T cell receptor beta chains were read from a single sample in a study of blood T cell repertoires in COVID-19. Only in-frame clones appear in the TCRdb table, and some are missing; sequencing was by immunoSEQ multiplex PCR. The sample lists 310,000 or so clones, around 90% occurring once. What was sequenced was PBMCs or T cells enriched from blood (not recorded which). The receptors originated from a woman under 30 who had recovered from COVID-19. Both conserved end residues are part of each CDR3.

TRBV3-1/TRBV3-2,TRBJ2-5,CASSQGTSGGQETQYF
TRBV29-1,TRBJ1-1,CSVRQGSGEAFF
TRBV14,TRBJ2-3,CASTTGGAGDTQYF
TRBV27,TRBJ2-2,CASSPNPGELFF
TRBV5-1,TRBJ2-7,CASSFHSGSYEQYF
TRBV2,TRBJ1-5,CASQGIRNQPQHF
TRBV5-1,TRBJ1-2,CASSWGQTGGYTF
TRBV5-4,TRBJ1-1,CASSLLGQKNAEAFF
TRBV10-3,TRBJ1-1,CAISEREGASNTEAFF
TRBV4-1,TRBJ2-1,CASNEFGAGGRGEQFF
TRBV19,TRBJ1-5,CASSWAADNQPQHF
TRBV7-7,TRBJ1-5,CASSFSSQGGQNQPQHF
TRBV5-1,TRBJ2-7,CASSLDRPSYEQYF
TRBV4-2,TRBJ1-4,CASSTLGQPDEKLFF
TRBV28,TRBJ2-7,CASSEQGGSFYEQYF
TRBV5-6,TRBJ2-7,CASSLGQGPYEQYF
TRBV25-1,TRBJ1-2,CASSDGRNPANYGYTF
TRBV10-3,TRBJ1-5,CAISESEKGSNQPQHF
TRBV9,TRBJ2-2,CASSGMTTGELFF
TRBV5-4,TRBJ2-7,CASSLDRGSYEQYF
TRBV7-9,TRBJ2-2,CASSFGTSVSGELFF
TRBV5-1,TRBJ1-2,CASSLLTGQGNYGYTF
TRBV27,TRBJ2-7,CASSLSGGYEQYF
TRBV11-2,TRBJ1-6,CASSLRADRINSPLHF
TRBV3-1/TRBV3-2,TRBJ2-1,CASQGKHYEQFF
TRBV9,TRBJ1-6,CASSVGRGSGSPLHF
TRBV12-3/TRBV12-4,TRBJ1-1,CASTLQGAEAFF
TRBV2,TRBJ2-2,CASRPDIPGELFF
TRBV5-6,TRBJ2-5,CASSLVLGASQETQYF
TRBV15,TRBJ2-7,CATSRDGTLLEQYF
TRBV5-1,TRBJ2-1,CASSPKGLAGDSSYNEQFF
TRBV7-9,TRBJ2-3,CASSHLESLRRRLRTQYF
TRBV25-1,TRBJ1-2,CASSERGGSYGYTF
TRBV19,TRBJ1-3,CATRGTDFVGNTIYF
TRBV7-2,TRBJ2-3,CASSLGSSGYSTDTQYF
TRBV29-1,TRBJ2-7,CSVEGWGQGNEQYF
TRBV7-2,TRBJ2-7,CASSLDRGDEQYF
TRBV14,TRBJ1-1,CASSQRRENTEAFF
TRBV3-1/TRBV3-2,TRBJ1-2,CASSQAGGYTF
TRBV9,TRBJ1-6,CASSVEVGENSPLHF
TRBV28,TRBJ1-3,CASSLALAGSGNTIYF
TRBV15,TRBJ2-1,CATSRSSDYNEQFF